The rows below give T cell receptor beta chains drawn from one sample of a study of cytomegalovirus exposure and HLA in healthy donors. The method was immunoSEQ multiplex PCR; TCRdb's version includes in-frame clones alone and lacks a portion of them. In the table there are roughly 150,000 clones, roughly 85% of which are singletons. Input material: PBMCs. The receptors were sampled from a boy aged 2 to 9 in good health and CMV-seronegative. CDR3s leave out the opening cysteine and the closing phenylalanine or tryptophan. Fields, in order: J gene, D gene, V gene, CDR3 protein. The D gene is left open where the match is weak.

>TRBJ1-2|TRBD1|TRBV7-9
ASSLGTGYGYT
>TRBJ1-5|-|TRBV28
ASSFLSWGESNQPQH
>TRBJ2-3|-|TRBV28
ASGGGGSTDTQY
>TRBJ2-1|TRBD1|TRBV7-8
ASSLGTGPYNEQF
>TRBJ2-1|TRBD2|TRBV27
ASSTGTIRNEQF
>TRBJ1-5|-|TRBV27
ASSRSWSQPQH
>TRBJ2-1|TRBD2|TRBV9
ASSVEGLAGGRNEQF
>TRBJ2-5|-|TRBV27
ASSLLRGTKKETQY
>TRBJ1-2|TRBD1|TRBV25-1
ASSEGQGAGYGYT
>TRBJ1-2|-|TRBV7-9
ASSLVTDSYGYT
>TRBJ1-2|-|TRBV5-6
ASSLDNGQGPLARGYT
>TRBJ1-1|-|TRBV27
ASSSVLNTEAF
>TRBJ1-2|TRBD1|TRBV7-2
ASSFGTGVGYT
>TRBJ1-5|-|TRBV15
ATSSRGSNQPQH
>TRBJ2-7|-|TRBV6-1
ASSEGGRGHEQY
>TRBJ1-1|-|TRBV25-1
ASSEPPGNTEAF
>TRBJ2-2|-|TRBV21-1
ASKREPGRVQTLPANTGELF
>TRBJ2-5|-|TRBV5-1
ASSLDRKETQY
>TRBJ1-6|-|TRBV7-2
ASSRYNSPLH
>TRBJ2-1|TRBD2|TRBV19
ASSMGLAGGSSYNEQF
>TRBJ2-7|-|TRBV27
ASSPTSQGSSYEQY
>TRBJ2-7|-|TRBV29-1
SVDAGQNYEQY
>TRBJ2-2|-|TRBV7-6
ASSSFESDTGELF
>TRBJ1-1|TRBD1|TRBV10-2
ASSLGQGEAF
>TRBJ2-5|TRBD2|TRBV5-1
ASSTLAGVQETQY
>TRBJ2-3|TRBD2|TRBV6-4
ASSVVAGGGADTQY
>TRBJ2-1|-|TRBV14
ASSRTSASVLF
>TRBJ1-4|TRBD1|TRBV6-5
ASSDRGGTKLF
>TRBJ2-3|TRBD2|TRBV6-4
ASSPERGSTDTQY